This TCR beta chain was found in a study of early T cells in non-severe SARS-CoV-2 infection. Germline V lookup: CDR1 MGHRA, CDR2 YSYEKL. The germline V and J ends were trimmed by 4 bases and 1 base, with 17 bases remaining between them. The CDR3 is 16 amino acids. This clonotype has just a few counts. Individually, cDNA molecules had unique molecular identifiers attached to them. MiXCR, run by TCRdb on the 5' RACE reads, gives a single entry per CDR3 protein. The sample lists about 90,000 distinct CDR3 sequences; approximately 12% were seen once. The material was whole blood, obtained at baseline. This rearrangement joins TRBV4-1 to TRBJ2-7, with D possibly matching TRBD2 (5 bases). The clonotype was recovered from an adult who was a healthcare worker with PCR-confirmed SARS-CoV-2 infection or an uninfected control (not recorded which). The CDR3 here is CASSPFGLHLSYEQYF. The CDR3 DNA follows: TGCGCCAGCAGCCCATTCGGACTTCACTTGTCCTACGAGCAGTACTTC.